The sequence of this T cell receptor (beta chain) was determined in a study of Ad26.COV2.S vaccination and SARS-CoV-2 variants. The wider study: The authors gave Ad26.COV2.S intramuscularly, either once or twice 56 days apart.

Here immunoSEQ multiplex PCR was the method, and the copy in TCRdb shows in-frame clones only, minus some. The sample holds 290,000 or so clones, over 75% seen once. Treatment specified: around 19 received Ad26.COV2.S at low or high dose, single or two shots; several received placebo; per-sample allocation not given. Material that was analyzed had been drawn on day 63 after the first vaccine or placebo injection. The donor was a Boston adult aged 18-55 years. The starting material was peripheral blood, obtained in a trial of Ad26.COV2.S vaccine versus placebo. The TCR was taken from a person between 18 and 60 years old who received the Ad26.COV2.S COVID-19 vaccine or a placebo.

DNA of the CDR3: TGTGCCACCAGCCATTCCAGGGACACTAATGAAAAACTGTTTTTT. Protein: CATSHSRDTNEKLFF. V usage is TRBV15 and J usage is TRBJ1-4, with D possibly being TRBD1 (5 bases). CDR1 LNHNV and CDR2 YYDKDF come from the germline V gene (reference sequence). CDR3 size: 15 residues. V was cut by 5 bases and J by 2 bases, with 12 bases left in between.